This passage covers 15 T cell receptor beta chains from one sample sequenced in a study of blood T cell repertoires in COVID-19. Profiled with immunoSEQ multiplex PCR; TCRdb holds only in-frame clones, not every one. The repertoire holds 66,000 or so clones, 85% to 90% seen once, with 6.9% in the top ten. Sequencing was done on a sample of peripheral blood. These receptors were obtained from a man aged 45-65 years with active COVID-19.

In its sample, this clone was seen once. The J gene is TRBJ1-1, the V gene TRBV19, with 11 bases lining up with TRBD1. J was trimmed by 4 bases and V by 3 bases; bases with no gene match: 7. This CDR3 has 16 amino acids. Germline V lookup: CDR1 LNHDA, CDR2 SQIVND (reference sequence). CDR3 residues: CASSMLTGTGGTEAFF. The DNA for the CDR3 is TGTGCCAGTAGTATGCTGACCGGGACAGGGGGCACTGAAGCTTTCTTT. The complete variable domain, with remaining parts taken from reference TRBV19 and TRBJ1-1, reads DGGITQSPKYLFRKEGQNVTLSCEQNLNHDAMYWYRQDPGQGLRLIYYSQIVNDFQKGDIAEGYSVSREKKESFPLTVTSAQKNPTAFYLCASSMLTGTGGTEAFFGQGTRLTVV.

The chain uses TRBV7-2 and TRBJ1-3; TRBD1 matches 8 bases. Germline loops: CDR1 SGHTA, CDR2 FQGNSA. This CDR3 is built from 15 residues. After removal of 7 bases from V and 8 bases from J, the junction contained 13 bases not matched to a gene. For the CDR3, the DNA is TGTGCCAGCATCCGTTCAGGGGGCGGCTCGGACACCATATATTTT. This codes for CASIRSGGGSDTIYF.

The V call is TRBV5-4, the J call TRBJ1-2, with D possibly TRBD1 on 5 matching bases. From germline, CDR1 is SGHNT and CDR2 YYREEE (reference sequence). Trimming left V 0 bases short and J 5 bases short, with 14 bases between. There are 15 residues in the CDR3. The CDR3 loop reads CASSLGTNSRYGYTF. The CDR3 DNA sequence: TGTGCCAGCAGCTTGGGGACAAACTCTCGTTATGGCTACACCTTC.

V is TRBV29-1 and J is TRBJ2-1; maybe TRBD1 (5 bases). In germline, CDR1 is SQVTM, CDR2 ANQGSEA. Deletions cut 2 bases from V and 8 bases from J, with 10 bases between. The CDR3 length is 12 residues. The DNA for the CDR3 is TGCAGCGTTGAATACCAGGGCGATGAGCAGTTCTTC. Translated: CSVEYQGDEQFF.

The chain joins TRBV11-2 to TRBJ1-6; TRBD1 agrees at 9 bases. CDR3 length: 14 amino acids. The germline V gene has CDR1 SGHAT and CDR2 FQNNGV. V lost 6 bases and J lost 10; bases outside the gene matches: 7. CDR3 amino acids: CASRLGQGRSPLHF. The CDR3 DNA sequence: TGTGCCAGCAGACTGGGACAGGGAAGATCACCCCTCCACTTT.

This chain joins TRBV6-1 and TRBJ1-3; 10 bases fit TRBD1. The germline V gene encodes CDR1 MNHNS and CDR2 SASEGT. The ends lost 4 bases at V and 3 bases at J; junction bases unmatched: 9. This CDR3 comprises 17 residues. The CDR3 protein is CASSALRQGASGNTIYF. The CDR3 bases are TGTGCCAGCAGTGCCCTCCGACAGGGGGCAAGTGGAAACACCATATATTTT.

This sequence joins TRBV19 and TRBJ1-5, with 7 nucleotides matching TRBD1. This CDR3 is 14 amino acids long. V shed 6 bases, J shed 2 bases, and the junction held 4 bases outside the gene matches. Germline V lookup: CDR1 LNHDA, CDR2 SQIVND (reference sequence). CDR3 in amino acids: CASRNRGRNQPQHF. Here the CDR3 DNA reads TGTGCCAGTAGAAACAGGGGTCGCAATCAGCCCCAGCATTTT.

V and J are TRBV11-2 and TRBJ1-1; D gene uncertain. This CDR3 comprises 14 residues. The ends were cut back, 1 base at V and 1 base at J, with 7 bases in the middle. Germline CDR1 reads SGHAT; CDR2 reads FQNNGV. CDR3 DNA sequence: TGTGCCAGCAGCTTAGTCCCGGGGAACACTGAAGCTTTCTTT. It is translated as CASSLVPGNTEAFF. Full variable domain (rest looked up from reference TRBV11-2 and TRBJ1-1): EAGVAQSPRYKIIEKRQSVAFWCNPISGHATLYWYQQILGQGPKLLIQFQNNGVVDDSQLPKDRFSAERLKGVDSTLKIQPAKLEDSAVYLCASSLVPGNTEAFFGQGTRLTVV.

The chain recombines TRBV24-1 with TRBJ1-2, with 11 bases lining up with TRBD1. The V gene end was trimmed by 2 bases and the J gene end by 6 bases; junction bases not matched to a gene: 10. CDR1 is KGHDR, CDR2 SFDVKD, per germline. There are 17 residues in the CDR3. Here the CDR3 DNA reads TGTGCCACCAGTGATTCGGACAGGGGGCGCGGTAGGAATGGCTACACCTTC. Translation: CATSDSDRGRGRNGYTF.

V usage is TRBV5-5 and J usage is TRBJ2-3, with D possibly being TRBD2 (5 bases). V gave up 4 bases and J gave up 4 bases, with 13 bases separating them. CDR1 SGHKS and CDR2 YYEKEE come from the germline V gene (reference sequence). This CDR3 region has 14 residues. The CDR3 sequence is CASSVGGRADTQYF. CDR3 coding DNA: TGTGCCAGCAGCGTAGGAGGCCGGGCAGATACGCAGTATTTT.

This clone has just one count. V and J are TRBV5-4 and TRBJ1-2, with D hard to call. Trimming took off 0 bases at V and 8 bases at J, with 14 bases between the two ends. Germline loops: CDR1 SGHNT, CDR2 YYREEE (reference sequence). CDR3 length: 14 amino acids. The chain's CDR3 is CASSLAGRTRGYTF. DNA of the CDR3: TGTGCCAGCAGCTTGGCCGGCAGGACTAGGGGCTACACCTTC.

This chain connects TRBV19 to TRBJ2-7, with D maybe TRBD2 (6 bases). V was shortened by 4 bases and J by 0 bases, with 13 bases between the two germline ends. The length of the CDR3 is 15 residues. Germline CDR1 is LNHDA and CDR2 is SQIVND (reference sequence). The CDR3 protein is CASSNRHGSSYEQYF. DNA for the CDR3: TGTGCCAGTAGTAACAGACACGGGAGCTCCTACGAGCAGTACTTC.

The rearrangement joins TRBV9 to TRBJ1-4, with a tentative D call TRBD1 (5 bases). The CDR3 runs 14 residues. Germline loops: CDR1 SGDLS, CDR2 YYNGEE. The germline V and J ends were trimmed by 3 bases and 5 bases, with 11 bases remaining between them. CDR3 amino acids: CASSASQGNEKLFF. The CDR3 DNA is TGTGCCAGCAGCGCTTCCCAGGGAAATGAAAAACTGTTTTTT.

V is TRBV7-9 and J is TRBJ2-1; D is perhaps TRBD2 (7 bases). The CDR3 runs to 17 residues. V was pared by 4 bases and J by 7 bases, with 23 bases between. The germline gives CDR1 SEHNR, CDR2 FQNEAQ (reference sequence). DNA of the CDR3: TGTGCCAGCAGCTCCACTCTTGTGGGGGGGCCTCAGAATGAGCAGTTCTTC. Protein product: CASSSTLVGGPQNEQFF.

This clone has just one count. The chain employs TRBV4-1 and TRBJ2-3; 11 positions match TRBD1. The CDR3 has 14 residues. After removal of 6 bases from V and 6 bases from J, the junction contained 5 bases not matched to a gene. Germline values: CDR1 MGHRA, CDR2 YSYEKL. The CDR3 region is CASRDRGPVDTQYF. The CDR3 coding sequence is TGCGCCAGCAGGGACAGGGGGCCGGTGGATACGCAGTATTTT.